This T cell receptor (beta chain) is drawn from a study of human T cells and chemical hapten exposure. Across the study: DPC at 0.01% went onto the upper back in patch tests, read at 6 days. Study outcomes and limitations: Among expanded TCRs, significantly more large CDR3 similarity clusters formed than among controls.

Described time point: patch test 1, 2 weeks after DPC sensitization. This sample's treatment: therapeutic diphenylcyclopropenone sensitization with weekly scalp DPC. There are 18 residues in the CDR3. CDR1 and CDR2 from the germline V gene are SGHRS and YFSETQ. The trim removed 0 bases at V and 0 bases at J, leaving 5 bases unmatched. Regarding this clonotype: Its antigen is not identified.

TCRdb fed the RACE reads into MiXCR, producing one record per CDR3 protein. The sample lists roughly 200,000 distinct CDR3 sequences; around 22% were seen once. Here the sequenced sample was whole blood, taken in connection with sensitization to the hapten diphenylcyclopropenone (DPC). V usage is TRBV5-1 and J usage is TRBJ2-6; 8 bases align to TRBD1. This sequence originates from a woman aged 50 to 60 with alopecia areata. Some clones in this sample may be carry-over from other donors' samples. The CDR3 DNA follows: TGCGCCAGCAGCTTGGGTGACAGGGGACGCTCTGGGGCCAACGTCCTGACTTTC. This encodes CASSLGDRGRSGANVLTF.